This is a list of T cell receptor beta chains from one sample in a study of blood T cell repertoires in COVID-19. Assay used: immunoSEQ multiplex PCR; TCRdb lists only in-frame clones, some missing. Of more than 350,000 clones in the sample, more than 70% were seen once. Sequenced: peripheral blood. The receptors derive from a woman in her twenties or thirties with COVID-19, enrolled during active disease. CDR3s include the opening cysteine and the closing phenylalanine or tryptophan. Each record gives: CDR3 DNA, CDR3 protein, clone size, D gene, CDR3 length, V gene, J gene. The D gene is left open where the match is weak. A clone size is listed for some rows: how often the clone was seen (once, few, many), or a class if it is expanded.

cdr3_nt: TGCAGCGTTGTAAAGAGACTAGCGACGTACAATGAGCAGTTCTTC; cdr3_aa: CSVVKRLATYNEQFF; clone_size: NA; d_call: TRBD2; cdr3_length: 15; v_call: TRBV29-1; j_call: TRBJ2-1
cdr3_nt: TGTGCCACCAGTGATTTGAGGACAGGGGCCGAGCAGTACTTC; cdr3_aa: CATSDLRTGAEQYF; clone_size: NA; d_call: TRBD1; cdr3_length: 14; v_call: TRBV24-1; j_call: TRBJ2-7
cdr3_nt: TGTGCCACCAGTGAATTTAGCGGGGAGACCCAGTACTTC; cdr3_aa: CATSEFSGETQYF; clone_size: NA; d_call: TRBD2; cdr3_length: 13; v_call: TRBV24-1; j_call: TRBJ2-5
cdr3_nt: TGCGCCAGCAGCTTGGAGGCCGTCAACTACGGGCAGTACTTC; cdr3_aa: CASSLEAVNYGQYF; clone_size: NA; d_call: NA; cdr3_length: 14; v_call: TRBV5-1; j_call: TRBJ2-7
cdr3_nt: TGTGCCAGCAGTTTAGCTGAAAGGAGCACCATATATTTT; cdr3_aa: CASSLAERSTIYF; clone_size: NA; d_call: NA; cdr3_length: 13; v_call: TRBV12-3/TRBV12-4; j_call: TRBJ1-3
cdr3_nt: TGCAGTGCTAGTCTAGCGGGAGGATGGGAGACCCAGTACTTC; cdr3_aa: CSASLAGGWETQYF; clone_size: NA; d_call: TRBD2; cdr3_length: 14; v_call: TRBV20-1; j_call: TRBJ2-5
cdr3_nt: TGTGCCAGCAGCCTCGGGGGGGGCTGGGGGAACACCATATATTTT; cdr3_aa: CASSLGGGWGNTIYF; clone_size: NA; d_call: NA; cdr3_length: 15; v_call: TRBV2; j_call: TRBJ1-3
cdr3_nt: TGTGCCAGCAGCGGGCGGGAGGCCGATACCTACAATGAGCAGTTCTTC; cdr3_aa: CASSGREADTYNEQFF; clone_size: NA; d_call: TRBD2; cdr3_length: 16; v_call: TRBV5-4; j_call: TRBJ2-1
cdr3_nt: TGCAGCGTTGATACGGGGAAAGGGAAGCGGCTTGAGCAGTTCTTC; cdr3_aa: CSVDTGKGKRLEQFF; clone_size: NA; d_call: NA; cdr3_length: 15; v_call: TRBV29-1; j_call: TRBJ2-1
cdr3_nt: TGTGCCAGCAGGGAGGACAGGGCAGGTTCACCCCTCCACTTT; cdr3_aa: CASREDRAGSPLHF; clone_size: NA; d_call: TRBD1; cdr3_length: 14; v_call: TRBV28; j_call: TRBJ1-6
cdr3_nt: TGTGCTAGTGGTTTCCTCCCGTCGGGACAGGAACCCTCGGTAACTGAAGCTTTCTTT; cdr3_aa: CASGFLPSGQEPSVTEAFF; clone_size: once; d_call: TRBD1; cdr3_length: 19; v_call: TRBV12-5; j_call: TRBJ1-1
cdr3_nt: TGCAGCGGGAGGTCTAAGGGAAGGGTCAATGAGCAGTTCTTC; cdr3_aa: CSGRSKGRVNEQFF; clone_size: few; d_call: NA; cdr3_length: 14; v_call: TRBV29-1; j_call: TRBJ2-1
cdr3_nt: TGTGCCAGTACCGACCAACAGGGGAGTCAGAGCGAGCAGTACTTC; cdr3_aa: CASTDQQGSQSEQYF; clone_size: NA; d_call: TRBD1; cdr3_length: 15; v_call: TRBV19; j_call: TRBJ2-7
cdr3_nt: TGTGCCAGCAGTTACGGGGGGACAGGGGTCCATGGCTACACCTTC; cdr3_aa: CASSYGGTGVHGYTF; clone_size: NA; d_call: TRBD1; cdr3_length: 15; v_call: TRBV6-6; j_call: TRBJ1-2
cdr3_nt: TGCGCCAGCAGCCAATACGCGGGAGGGCCGTACGAGCAGTACTTC; cdr3_aa: CASSQYAGGPYEQYF; clone_size: NA; d_call: TRBD2; cdr3_length: 15; v_call: TRBV4-3; j_call: TRBJ2-7
cdr3_nt: TGTGCCATCAGTGAGTCCACAGGGGCGGGAGAGACCCAGTACTTC; cdr3_aa: CAISESTGAGETQYF; clone_size: NA; d_call: TRBD1; cdr3_length: 15; v_call: TRBV10-3; j_call: TRBJ2-5
cdr3_nt: TGCGCCAGCAGCCCCGGGGGTTCCTACGAGCAGTACTTC; cdr3_aa: CASSPGGSYEQYF; clone_size: NA; d_call: NA; cdr3_length: 13; v_call: TRBV5-1; j_call: TRBJ2-7
cdr3_nt: TGTGCCAGCAGCATAGGGACAGGGGGAAATTCACCCCTCCACTTT; cdr3_aa: CASSIGTGGNSPLHF; clone_size: NA; d_call: TRBD1; cdr3_length: 15; v_call: TRBV11-2; j_call: TRBJ1-6
cdr3_nt: TGTGCCAGCTCAAAGTACAGGGGGAACACCGGGGAGCTGTTTTTT; cdr3_aa: CASSKYRGNTGELFF; clone_size: NA; d_call: TRBD1; cdr3_length: 15; v_call: TRBV18; j_call: TRBJ2-2
cdr3_nt: TGTGCCAGCAGCCGTGAGAGGGTAGGCACAGATACGCAGTATTTT; cdr3_aa: CASSRERVGTDTQYF; clone_size: NA; d_call: NA; cdr3_length: 15; v_call: TRBV7-9; j_call: TRBJ2-3
cdr3_nt: TGTGCCAGTAGTTCCGCAGGCATCTTCTTTGGCTACACCTTC; cdr3_aa: CASSSAGIFFGYTF; clone_size: NA; d_call: NA; cdr3_length: 14; v_call: TRBV19; j_call: TRBJ1-2
cdr3_nt: TGCGCCAGCAGCTTGGTTGTAGGGGACACTGAAGCTTTCTTT; cdr3_aa: CASSLVVGDTEAFF; clone_size: NA; d_call: NA; cdr3_length: 14; v_call: TRBV5-1; j_call: TRBJ1-1
cdr3_nt: TGTGCCATCAGCGCGAAGGGACATTCGGTTCCCTCAGATACGCAGTATTTT; cdr3_aa: CAISAKGHSVPSDTQYF; clone_size: NA; d_call: NA; cdr3_length: 17; v_call: TRBV10-3; j_call: TRBJ2-3
cdr3_nt: TGTGCCATCAGTGCGACAGCTAACATGAACACTGAAGCTTTCTTT; cdr3_aa: CAISATANMNTEAFF; clone_size: NA; d_call: NA; cdr3_length: 15; v_call: TRBV10-3; j_call: TRBJ1-1
cdr3_nt: TGTGCCAGCAGTTCTCCAGACAGGGGCAAGGATGGCTACACCTTC; cdr3_aa: CASSSPDRGKDGYTF; clone_size: NA; d_call: TRBD1; cdr3_length: 15; v_call: TRBV6-2/TRBV6-3; j_call: TRBJ1-2
cdr3_nt: TGTGCCTGGAGTAGCCCGGGACTAGTCATCTACGAGCAGTACTTC; cdr3_aa: CAWSSPGLVIYEQYF; clone_size: NA; d_call: TRBD2; cdr3_length: 15; v_call: TRBV30; j_call: TRBJ2-7
cdr3_nt: TGTGCCACCAGTGACAAGCCAGGGACCCAGTACTTC; cdr3_aa: CATSDKPGTQYF; clone_size: NA; d_call: NA; cdr3_length: 12; v_call: TRBV24-1; j_call: TRBJ2-5
cdr3_nt: TGTGCCAGTAGTTTCGGGACAGGGATCTACGAGCAGTACTTC; cdr3_aa: CASSFGTGIYEQYF; clone_size: NA; d_call: TRBD1; cdr3_length: 14; v_call: TRBV19; j_call: TRBJ2-7
cdr3_nt: TGTGCCAGCAGCTTAGCGGGAGTAGCCGGGGAGCTGTTTTTT; cdr3_aa: CASSLAGVAGELFF; clone_size: NA; d_call: TRBD2; cdr3_length: 14; v_call: TRBV7-3; j_call: TRBJ2-2
cdr3_nt: TGTGCCAGCAGCTCGGGGGGGGAGACTAATGAAAAACTGTTTTTT; cdr3_aa: CASSSGGETNEKLFF; clone_size: NA; d_call: NA; cdr3_length: 15; v_call: TRBV5-4; j_call: TRBJ1-4
cdr3_nt: TGTGCCAGCAGCTTAGGCCCGGGGATCTCCTACGAGCAGTACTTC; cdr3_aa: CASSLGPGISYEQYF; clone_size: NA; d_call: NA; cdr3_length: 15; v_call: TRBV11-2; j_call: TRBJ2-7
cdr3_nt: TGTGCCTGGAGGGTCCTCTCTTTAAGACAGAAGAACACCGGGGAGCTGTTTTTT; cdr3_aa: CAWRVLSLRQKNTGELFF; clone_size: few; d_call: NA; cdr3_length: 18; v_call: TRBV30; j_call: TRBJ2-2
cdr3_nt: TGTGCCAGCAGCCCCCAAGATTCGGTTCTCATAGGCGGAGATACGCAGTATTTT; cdr3_aa: CASSPQDSVLIGGDTQYF; clone_size: NA; d_call: NA; cdr3_length: 18; v_call: TRBV14; j_call: TRBJ2-3
cdr3_nt: TGCGCCAGCAGCCAAGGACAGGGTGGGAATCAGCCCCAGCATTTT; cdr3_aa: CASSQGQGGNQPQHF; clone_size: NA; d_call: TRBD1; cdr3_length: 15; v_call: TRBV4-1; j_call: TRBJ1-5
cdr3_nt: TGTGCCAGCAGCTCCCCGTCGGGGACAATCTATTACGAGCAGTACTTC; cdr3_aa: CASSSPSGTIYYEQYF; clone_size: NA; d_call: NA; cdr3_length: 16; v_call: TRBV7-2; j_call: TRBJ2-7
cdr3_nt: TGTGCCTGGAGTGAGACAGGAGAGACCCAGTACTTC; cdr3_aa: CAWSETGETQYF; clone_size: NA; d_call: NA; cdr3_length: 12; v_call: TRBV30; j_call: TRBJ2-5
cdr3_nt: TGCGCCAGCAGCCACGTGAGTGGCTCCTACGAGCAGTACTTC; cdr3_aa: CASSHVSGSYEQYF; clone_size: NA; d_call: NA; cdr3_length: 14; v_call: TRBV4-1; j_call: TRBJ2-7
cdr3_nt: TGTGCCAGCAGCTTGGTAGGGGCCCTCAATAACTATGGCTACACCTTC; cdr3_aa: CASSLVGALNNYGYTF; clone_size: NA; d_call: NA; cdr3_length: 16; v_call: TRBV5-6; j_call: TRBJ1-2
cdr3_nt: TGTGCCAGCAGTCCCGGGACTAGCGGGAGGGACACAGATACGCAGTATTTT; cdr3_aa: CASSPGTSGRDTDTQYF; clone_size: once; d_call: TRBD2; cdr3_length: 17; v_call: TRBV2; j_call: TRBJ2-3
cdr3_nt: TGCGCCAGCAGCTTGAGGGGTTCCGGGAGCGTGACAGATACGCAGTATTTT; cdr3_aa: CASSLRGSGSVTDTQYF; clone_size: NA; d_call: NA; cdr3_length: 17; v_call: TRBV5-1; j_call: TRBJ2-3
cdr3_nt: TGTGCCAGCAGTGACAGGGGCCTTGCCTACGAGCAGTACTTC; cdr3_aa: CASSDRGLAYEQYF; clone_size: NA; d_call: TRBD1; cdr3_length: 14; v_call: TRBV6-2/TRBV6-3; j_call: TRBJ2-7
cdr3_nt: TGTGCCAGCAGCTTTCGCGGAATCGAGACCCAGTACTTC; cdr3_aa: CASSFRGIETQYF; clone_size: NA; d_call: NA; cdr3_length: 13; v_call: TRBV5-8; j_call: TRBJ2-5
cdr3_nt: TGTGCCAGCAGCGCTGGGACTAGCGGGAGCTACGAGCAGTACTTC; cdr3_aa: CASSAGTSGSYEQYF; clone_size: NA; d_call: TRBD2; cdr3_length: 15; v_call: TRBV9; j_call: TRBJ2-7
cdr3_nt: TGCGCCAGCAGCTTGGGCCCGGGACTTGAGGCCGATGAGCAGTTCTTC; cdr3_aa: CASSLGPGLEADEQFF; clone_size: NA; d_call: NA; cdr3_length: 16; v_call: TRBV5-1; j_call: TRBJ2-1